The rows below give T cell receptor beta chains drawn from one sample of a study of T cell repertoires in cytomegalovirus infection. Antigen specificity for these receptors is unknown. MiXCR, applied by TCRdb to the reads, yields one record per CDR3 protein. Here the sample spans roughly 920,000 distinct CDR3 sequences, under 40% being singletons. The starting material was cultured CD8+ T cells from PBMCs, obtained from culture after CMV antigen stimulation. These receptors originate from a human donor in good health (CMV status not recorded). Some clones in this sample may be carry-over from other donors' samples. The CDR3 runs from the conserved cysteine through the conserved F or W. D genes are given only for firm matches. Size is stated for part of the rows, as once, few or many counts, or as a class when the clone is expanded.

size: many; D: -; J: TRBJ1-3; V: TRBV6-1; DNA: TGTGCCAGCAGTGAAGAGGACAGCTCTGGAAACACCATATATTTT; CDR3: CASSEEDSSGNTIYF
size: -; D: TRBD2; J: TRBJ2-3; V: TRBV27; DNA: TGTGCCAGCAGTCACCGACTAGCGGGGCCCAGCACAGATACGCAGTATTTT; CDR3: CASSHRLAGPSTDTQYF
size: -; D: TRBD1; J: TRBJ1-2; V: TRBV7-3; DNA: TGTGCCAGCAGCCCAGCGGGACAGGGGTATGGCTACACCTTC; CDR3: CASSPAGQGYGYTF
size: few; D: -; J: TRBJ2-7; V: TRBV7-6; DNA: TGTGCCAGCGGAGAGGCCGGTAGGTCCTACGAGCAGTACTTC; CDR3: CASGEAGRSYEQYF
size: few; D: -; J: TRBJ1-2; V: TRBV7-7; DNA: TGTGCTAGCAGCCATTCTATGACAGCACCCTATGGCTACACCTTC; CDR3: CASSHSMTAPYGYTF
size: few; D: TRBD2; J: TRBJ2-1; V: TRBV7-7; DNA: TGTGCTAGCAGCTTAGAGGTTGCTAGCGGGGGATACAATGAGCAGTTCTTC; CDR3: CASSLEVASGGYNEQFF
size: few; D: -; J: TRBJ2-6; V: TRBV11-2; DNA: TGTGCCAGCGCCGTCTCCGGGGCCAACGTCCTGACTTTC; CDR3: CASAVSGANVLTF
size: many; D: TRBD1; J: TRBJ2-5; V: TRBV7-9; DNA: TGTGCCAGCAGCCCCTTCGCCGGGACAGGGAGAGAGACCCAGTACTTC; CDR3: CASSPFAGTGRETQYF
size: many; D: -; J: TRBJ2-3; V: TRBV7-2; DNA: TGTGCCAGCAGCCTTGGGTGGAGAAAGACAGATACGCAGTATTTT; CDR3: CASSLGWRKTDTQYF
size: few; D: TRBD1; J: TRBJ1-1; V: TRBV6-5; DNA: TGTGCCAGCAGCCTAATCGACAGGGGCCCTGGGGAAGCTTTCTTT; CDR3: CASSLIDRGPGEAFF
size: few; D: TRBD1; J: TRBJ2-7; V: TRBV4-1; DNA: TGCGCCAGCAGCCAGATGGGACAGGGCGACTACGAGCAGTACTTC; CDR3: CASSQMGQGDYEQYF
size: few; D: -; J: TRBJ1-2; V: TRBV28; DNA: TGTGCCAGCAGTTTTGCAGGTAGTCGCTATGGCTACACCTTC; CDR3: CASSFAGSRYGYTF
size: -; D: -; J: TRBJ1-6; V: TRBV25-1; DNA: TGTGCCAGCAGTGAAAGGGGTCTTAACTTTCCCCTCCACTTT; CDR3: CASSERGLNFPLHF
size: -; D: -; J: TRBJ1-5; V: TRBV27; DNA: TGTGCCAGCAACCCGACCCCAGGGGTCGAGCCCCAGCATTTT; CDR3: CASNPTPGVEPQHF
size: many; D: -; J: TRBJ2-2; V: TRBV24-1; DNA: TGTGCCACCAGTGACCCAGGGTTCAGTAAAACCGGGGAGCTGTTTTTT; CDR3: CATSDPGFSKTGELFF
size: few; D: -; J: TRBJ1-2; V: TRBV4-1; DNA: TGCGCCAGCAGCCAAGAAGGGGGTAGTGACTACACCTTC; CDR3: CASSQEGGSDYTF
size: -; D: -; J: TRBJ1-1; V: TRBV27; DNA: TGTGCCAGCAGTTTATCGGTCAGCCGATCCACTGAAGCTTTCTTT; CDR3: CASSLSVSRSTEAFF
size: -; D: TRBD1; J: TRBJ1-5; V: TRBV9; DNA: TGTGCCAGTGATCCAGGGGGAGGCAATCAGCCCCAGCATTTT; CDR3: CASDPGGGNQPQHF
size: -; D: -; J: TRBJ2-1; V: TRBV10-3; DNA: TGTGCCATCAGTGGGTCCCCAGGGGAGGCCGGCTCCTACAATGAGCAGTTCTTC; CDR3: CAISGSPGEAGSYNEQFF
size: few; D: -; J: TRBJ1-5; V: TRBV6-6; DNA: TGTGCCAGCAGCTCAGTGTCTCAGCCCCAGCATTTT; CDR3: CASSSVSQPQHF
size: -; D: -; J: TRBJ2-2; V: TRBV27; DNA: TGTGCCAGCAGTTTATTACAGGAATTCACCGGGGAGCTGTTTTTT; CDR3: CASSLLQEFTGELFF
size: -; D: -; J: TRBJ2-3; V: TRBV9; DNA: TGTGCCAGCAGCGGGGGACTCTCTGGCACAGATACGCAGTATTTT; CDR3: CASSGGLSGTDTQYF
size: -; D: -; J: TRBJ1-2; V: TRBV7-8; DNA: TGTGCCATATTGGGGAGCACCAGACCTCCCCATGGCTACACCTTC; CDR3: CAILGSTRPPHGYTF
size: -; D: -; J: TRBJ2-1; V: TRBV28; DNA: TGTGCCAGCAGTTTACTGGTGTGGAATGAGCAGTTCTTC; CDR3: CASSLLVWNEQFF
size: -; D: -; J: TRBJ2-1; V: TRBV19; DNA: TGTGCCAGTAGTATAGGGGGAAGTTATGAGCAGTTCTTC; CDR3: CASSIGGSYEQFF
size: -; D: TRBD1; J: TRBJ2-1; V: TRBV29-1; DNA: TGCAGCCCCAAGGACAGGGACAATGAGCAGTTCTTC; CDR3: CSPKDRDNEQFF
size: few; D: -; J: TRBJ2-1; V: TRBV27; DNA: TGTGCCAGCAGTTTAAATAGGGACTACAATGAGCAGTTCTTC; CDR3: CASSLNRDYNEQFF
size: -; D: -; J: TRBJ1-6; V: TRBV6-2/TRBV6-3; DNA: TGTGCCAGCAGTCAAGCCGGGACGGCGTATTCACCCCTCCACTTT; CDR3: CASSQAGTAYSPLHF
size: few; D: TRBD1; J: TRBJ2-3; V: TRBV7-9; DNA: TGTGCCAGCAGCTTTCAGGGGGCTGCAGATACGCAGTATTTT; CDR3: CASSFQGAADTQYF
size: -; D: TRBD1; J: TRBJ1-1; V: TRBV6-2/TRBV6-3; DNA: TGTGCCAGCGAGAACAGGGGGCTGGACACTGAAGCTTTCTTT; CDR3: CASENRGLDTEAFF
size: few; D: TRBD1; J: TRBJ2-7; V: TRBV11-3; DNA: TGTGCCAGCAGCTTAGATGGCGGGACAGGGGTCGAGCAGTACTTC; CDR3: CASSLDGGTGVEQYF
size: few; D: -; J: TRBJ1-4; V: TRBV7-6; DNA: TGTGCCAGCAGCAAGGGTACTGCAACTAATGAAAAACTGTTTTTT; CDR3: CASSKGTATNEKLFF
size: -; D: -; J: TRBJ2-2; V: TRBV4-3; DNA: TGCGCCAGCAGCCAAGTCGAGGACGGGGAGCTGTTTTTT; CDR3: CASSQVEDGELFF
size: -; D: -; J: TRBJ1-2; V: TRBV27; DNA: TGTGCCAGCAGTTTAAGCTTCAGACCTAACTATGGCTACACCTTC; CDR3: CASSLSFRPNYGYTF